This record concerns one TCR beta chain sequence. This sample is part of a study of blood T cell repertoires in COVID-19. Original processing notes: The assay estimated nucleated cells by amplifying reference gene primers. Using immunoSEQ multiplex PCR, the repertoire was profiled, and TCRdb retains in-frame clones only, with some absent. The V and J calls and clone size were taken over from that table, and D and trimming were inferred from the DNA. The sample lists about 370,000 clones, around 87% occurring once. Seattle's cohort entered during active infection and was followed longitudinally. Trimming removed 7 bases at V and 7 bases at J, with 16 bases between. The CDR3 runs 13 residues.

The source of this sequence is a woman aged 25-40 years with COVID-19, enrolled during active disease. What was sequenced was peripheral blood. The chain joins TRBV12-3 or TRBV12-4 to TRBJ1-2, with TRBD1 as a possible D gene (5 bases). The DNA for the CDR3 is TGTGCCAGCACCGCAGGGCGGGGTCTTGGCTACACCTTC. Protein: CASTAGRGLGYTF.